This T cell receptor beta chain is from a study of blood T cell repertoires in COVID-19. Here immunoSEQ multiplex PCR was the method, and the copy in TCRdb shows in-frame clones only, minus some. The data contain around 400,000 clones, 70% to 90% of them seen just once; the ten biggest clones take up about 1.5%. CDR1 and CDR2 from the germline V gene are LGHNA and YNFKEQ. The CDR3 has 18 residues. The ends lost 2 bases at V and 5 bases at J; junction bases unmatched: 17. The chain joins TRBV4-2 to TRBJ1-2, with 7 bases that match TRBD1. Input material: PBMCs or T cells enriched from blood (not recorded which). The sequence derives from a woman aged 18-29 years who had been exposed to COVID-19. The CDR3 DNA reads TGTGCCAGCAGCCAACCCTGGACAGGCCCAAACTCTGCGTATGGCTACACCTTC. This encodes CASSQPWTGPNSAYGYTF.